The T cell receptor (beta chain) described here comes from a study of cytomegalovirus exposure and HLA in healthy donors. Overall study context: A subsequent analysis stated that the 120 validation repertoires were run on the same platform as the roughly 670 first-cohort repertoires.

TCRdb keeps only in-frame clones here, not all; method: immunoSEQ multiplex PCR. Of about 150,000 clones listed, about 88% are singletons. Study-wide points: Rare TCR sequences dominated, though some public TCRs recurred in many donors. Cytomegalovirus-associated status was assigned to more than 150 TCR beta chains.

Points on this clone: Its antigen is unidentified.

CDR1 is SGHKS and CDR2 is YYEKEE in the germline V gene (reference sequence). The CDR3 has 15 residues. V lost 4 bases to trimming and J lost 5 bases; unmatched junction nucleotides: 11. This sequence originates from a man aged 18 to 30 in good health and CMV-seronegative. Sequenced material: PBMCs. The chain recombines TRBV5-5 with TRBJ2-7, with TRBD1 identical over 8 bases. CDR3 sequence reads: CASSLGGQGNDEQYF. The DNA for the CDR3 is TGTGCCAGCAGCCTAGGCGGACAGGGTAATGACGAGCAGTACTTC.